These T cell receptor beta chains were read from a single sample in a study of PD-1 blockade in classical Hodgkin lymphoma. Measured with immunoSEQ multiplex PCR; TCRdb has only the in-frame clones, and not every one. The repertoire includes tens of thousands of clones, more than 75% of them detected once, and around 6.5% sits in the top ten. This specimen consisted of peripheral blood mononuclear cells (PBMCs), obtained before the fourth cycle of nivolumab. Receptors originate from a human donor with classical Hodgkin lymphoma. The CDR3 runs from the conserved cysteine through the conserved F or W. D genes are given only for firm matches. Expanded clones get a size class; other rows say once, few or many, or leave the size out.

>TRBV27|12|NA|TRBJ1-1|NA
CASSPQGAKAFF
TGTGCCAGCAGTCCCCAGGGCGCCAAAGCTTTCTTT
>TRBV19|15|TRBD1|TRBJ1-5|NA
CASRPETGPNQPQHF
TGTGCCAGTAGACCGGAGACAGGGCCCAATCAGCCCCAGCATTTT
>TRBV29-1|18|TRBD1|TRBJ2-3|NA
CSVSGQGAPGLQSDTQYF
TGCAGCGTTTCGGGACAGGGGGCCCCGGGATTGCAGTCAGATACGCAGTATTTT
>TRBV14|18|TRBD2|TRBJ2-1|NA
CASSQLKLAGGLNNEQFF
TGTGCCAGCAGCCAACTAAAACTAGCGGGAGGGCTGAACAATGAGCAGTTCTTC
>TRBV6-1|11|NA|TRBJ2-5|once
CASSPLETQYF
TGTGCCAGCAGTCCTCTGGAGACCCAGTACTTC
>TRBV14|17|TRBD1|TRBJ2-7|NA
CASSHKLIRRQGHEQYF
TGTGCCAGCAGCCACAAGCTCATCCGGAGACAGGGACACGAGCAGTACTTC
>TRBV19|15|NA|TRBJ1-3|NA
CASSISDNSGNTIYF
TGTGCCAGTAGTATAAGCGATAACTCTGGAAACACCATATATTTT
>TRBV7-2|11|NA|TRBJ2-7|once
CASSLTYEQYF
TGTGCCAGCAGCTTAACCTACGAGCAGTACTTC
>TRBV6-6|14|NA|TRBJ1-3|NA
CASTRGSSGNTIYF
TGTGCCAGCACCCGGGGGAGTTCTGGAAACACCATATATTTT
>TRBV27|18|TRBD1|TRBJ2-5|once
CASSTIKGRDRVQETQYF
TGTGCCAGCAGCACCATCAAGGGACGGGACAGGGTCCAAGAGACCCAGTACTTC
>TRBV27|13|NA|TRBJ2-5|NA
CASRYQGGETQYF
TGTGCCAGCAGATACCAGGGGGGGGAGACCCAGTACTTC
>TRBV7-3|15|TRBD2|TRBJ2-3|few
CASGLSGRSTDTQYF
TGTGCCAGCGGGCTTAGCGGGAGAAGCACAGATACGCAGTATTTT
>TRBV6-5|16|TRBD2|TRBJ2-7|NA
CASSYSWSGRTYEQYF
TGTGCCAGCAGTTACTCGTGGAGCGGGAGAACCTACGAGCAGTACTTC
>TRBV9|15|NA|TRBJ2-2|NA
CASSETGANTGELFF
TGTGCCAGCAGCGAGACAGGAGCGAACACCGGGGAGCTGTTTTTT
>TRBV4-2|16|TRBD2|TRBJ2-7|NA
CASSHAGTSGSYEQYF
TGTGCCAGCAGCCATGCGGGGACTAGCGGGAGCTACGAGCAGTACTTC
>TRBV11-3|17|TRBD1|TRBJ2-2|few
CASSLTGGQGFTGELFF
TGTGCCAGCAGCTTGACGGGGGGACAGGGCTTCACCGGGGAGCTGTTTTTT
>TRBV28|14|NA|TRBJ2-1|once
CASSLGFSYNEQFF
TGTGCCAGCAGTTTGGGGTTCTCCTACAATGAGCAGTTCTTC
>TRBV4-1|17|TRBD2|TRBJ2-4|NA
CASSQPSGGGVKNIQYF
TGCGCCAGCAGCCAACCCTCGGGGGGGGGCGTAAAAAACATTCAGTACTTC
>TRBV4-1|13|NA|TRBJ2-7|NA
CASSRGSHYEQYF
TGCGCCAGCAGCCGGGGCTCCCACTACGAGCAGTACTTC
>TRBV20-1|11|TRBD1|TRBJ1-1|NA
CSADRGGEAFF
TGCAGTGCTGACAGGGGCGGTGAAGCTTTCTTT
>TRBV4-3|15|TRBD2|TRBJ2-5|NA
CASSQARTSGETQYF
TGCGCCAGCAGCCAAGCCCGGACTAGCGGGGAGACCCAGTACTTC
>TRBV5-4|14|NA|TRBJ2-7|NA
CASSLGESPYEQYF
TGTGCCAGCAGCCTTGGAGAGAGCCCCTACGAGCAGTACTTC
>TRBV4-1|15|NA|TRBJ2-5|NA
CASSQAARNSETQYF
TGCGCCAGCAGCCAAGCTGCCAGGAACTCTGAGACCCAGTACTTC
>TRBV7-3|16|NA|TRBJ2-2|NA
CASSLIGHGVVGELFF
TGTGCCAGCAGCTTAATCGGACATGGTGTCGTGGGGGAGCTGTTTTTT
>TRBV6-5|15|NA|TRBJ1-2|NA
CASSYLGGSSYGYTF
TGTGCCAGCAGTTACCTTGGGGGCTCTAGCTATGGCTACACCTTC
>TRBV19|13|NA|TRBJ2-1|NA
CASSSAPYNEQFF
TGTGCCAGTAGTAGTGCACCCTACAATGAGCAGTTCTTC